This TCR beta chain was identified during a study of blood T cell repertoires in COVID-19. The wider study: From T cells, B-cell-depleted T cells, or PBMCs came the material, which was cDNA or gDNA.

Profiled with immunoSEQ multiplex PCR; TCRdb holds only in-frame clones, not every one. This sample has around 260,000 clones, with roughly 87% found just once. This clone was recorded at least ten times. The CDR3 has 12 amino acids. V gave up 3 bases and J gave up 6 bases; unmatched junction bases: 2. This clonotype originated in a human donor in a cohort sampled during active COVID-19. The rearrangement joins TRBV12-3 or TRBV12-4 to TRBJ2-7, with 7 bases lining up with TRBD2. The specimen sequenced was peripheral blood. CDR3 DNA: TGTGCCAGCAGTTTGTGGGAGGGCGAGCAGTACTTC. Translation gives CASSLWEGEQYF.